The present TCR beta chain was sequenced within a study of T cell responses to AZD1222 COVID-19 vaccine. Method: immunoSEQ multiplex PCR; TCRdb's copy keeps in-frame clones and lacks some. The sample contains some 100,000 clones, roughly 84% of which appear only once. The CDR3 spans 12 residues. Per germline, CDR1 SGDLS and CDR2 YYNGEE. V was pared by 4 bases and J by 8 bases, with 10 bases between. Regarding the study as a whole: Repertoire samples came only from after the peak T cell response. AZD1222 recipients seropositive at baseline numbered only 5 or 6. Donor demographics were predominantly white British with a female majority; clonal diversity may be underestimated.

Concerning this clone: No antigen is known for it.

The chain employs TRBV9 and TRBJ2-1; a weak D match, TRBD2 (5 bases). This material consisted of peripheral blood, taken 28 days after the second AZD1222 dose. The TCR comes from an adult who received the AZD1222 COVID-19 vaccine. The CDR3 DNA follows: TGTGCCAGCAGCTTAGGGAGCGATGAGCAGTTCTTC. Protein: CASSLGSDEQFF.